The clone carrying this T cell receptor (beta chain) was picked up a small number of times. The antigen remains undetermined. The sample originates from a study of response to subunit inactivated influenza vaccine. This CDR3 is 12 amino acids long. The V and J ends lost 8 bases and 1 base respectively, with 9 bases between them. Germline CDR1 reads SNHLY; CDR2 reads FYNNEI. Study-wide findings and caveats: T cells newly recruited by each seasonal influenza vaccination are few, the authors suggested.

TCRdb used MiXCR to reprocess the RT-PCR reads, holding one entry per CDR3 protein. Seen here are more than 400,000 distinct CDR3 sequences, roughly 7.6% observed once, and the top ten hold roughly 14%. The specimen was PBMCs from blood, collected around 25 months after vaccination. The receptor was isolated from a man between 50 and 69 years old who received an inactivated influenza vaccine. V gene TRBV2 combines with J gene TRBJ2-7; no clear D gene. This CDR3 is CASSALSYEQYF. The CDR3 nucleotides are TGTGCCAGCTCTGCCTTATCCTACGAGCAGTACTTC. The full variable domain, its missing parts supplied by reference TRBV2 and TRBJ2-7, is EPEVTQTPSHQVTQMGQEVILRCVPISNHLYFYWYRQILGQKVEFLVSFYNNEISEKSEIFDDQFSVERPDGSNFTLKIRSTKLEDSAMYFCASSALSYEQYFGPGTRLTVT.